The 28 T cell receptor beta chains below were found in one sample sequenced in a study of early stage breast cancer tumors. The table came from immunoSEQ multiplex PCR; TCRdb's copy has only in-frame clones and leaves some out. Of 2,500 or so clones detected, roughly 65% appear once; the ten largest clones hold about a fifth. The source material was normal breast tissue next to the tumor. These receptors were obtained from a person aged 50-59 years with breast cancer.

The count of this clone is one. The genes are TRBV5-1 and TRBJ1-4; D is uncertain. The germline V gene has CDR1 SGHRS and CDR2 YFSETQ. V was pared by 4 bases and J by 3 bases, with 7 bases between. The CDR3 is 13 amino acids. The CDR3 coding sequence is TGCGCCAGCAGCCCAGGCTCTAATGAAAAACTGTTTTTT. Its translation: CASSPGSNEKLFF.

The chain employs TRBV28 and TRBJ1-1, with a tentative D call TRBD1 (5 bases). Trimming shortened V by 7 bases and J by 0 bases, and 12 bases separated the two germline ends. CDR1 MDHEN and CDR2 SYDVKM come from the germline V gene. This CDR3 contains 14 residues. The CDR3 DNA sequence: TGTGCCAGCATAAACGGGGCCATGAACACTGAAGCTTTCTTT. Amino acid sequence: CASINGAMNTEAFF.

The J gene is TRBJ1-6, the V gene TRBV2; no firm D call. The length of the CDR3 is 13 residues. Germline CDR1 reads SNHLY; CDR2 reads FYNNEI. V lost 6 bases, J lost 14 bases, and 17 bases lay in between. In DNA form, the CDR3 reads TGTGCCAGCAGGTTTGACGGGGAATTCACCCTCCACTTT. As protein: CASRFDGEFTLHF.

This clone has just a few counts. This chain connects TRBV27 to TRBJ2-1, with a tentative D call TRBD2 (6 bases). CDR3 size: 17 residues. The germline V and J ends were trimmed by 5 bases and 0 bases, with 17 bases remaining between them. Looked up from germline, CDR1 is MNHEY and CDR2 is SMNVEV (reference sequence). CDR3 residues: CASSPGAGPSSYNEQFF. In DNA form, the CDR3 reads TGTGCCAGCAGTCCTGGGGCGGGGCCAAGCTCCTACAATGAGCAGTTCTTC.

This rearrangement joins TRBV11-1 to TRBJ2-7, with 8 bases lining up with TRBD1. Trimming took 4 bases from V and 2 from J; bases not matched to a gene: 4. The CDR3 is 14 residues long. Germline CDR1 is SGHAT and CDR2 is FQDESV (reference sequence). The CDR3 region has the DNA TGTGCCAGCAGCTCCGGGACAGGACCCTACGAGCAGTACTTC. As protein: CASSSGTGPYEQYF.

This clone was recorded a few times. The V call is TRBV10-1, the J call TRBJ2-7, with D unclear. Germline V gene sequence: CDR1 WNHNN, CDR2 SYGVQD (reference sequence). The ends were cut back, 5 bases at V and 6 bases at J, with 11 bases in the middle. This CDR3 has 12 amino acids. This CDR3 is CASSRHLAEQYF. CDR3 sequence (DNA): TGCGCCAGCAGTAGACATCTGGCCGAGCAGTACTTC.

This chain connects TRBV6-6 to TRBJ2-3; 8 nucleotides match TRBD2. With V trimmed by 4 bases and J by 2 bases, 8 bases remained unmatched. Germline CDR1 and CDR2: MNHNY and SVGAGI (reference sequence). This CDR3 is built from 16 residues. The CDR3 sequence: CASSSQRGLTTDTQYF. For the CDR3, the DNA is TGTGCCAGCAGTTCCCAGCGGGGGCTAACCACAGATACGCAGTATTTT.

V and J are TRBV7-3 and TRBJ2-5; 11 bases fit TRBD1. Germline V gene data show CDR1 as SGHTA and CDR2 as FQGTGA. J gave up 2 bases and V 5 bases, and 22 bases lay outside the gene matches. This CDR3 has 21 residues. In DNA, the CDR3 is TGTGCCAGCAGCCCCACCCGGTTCCACCCACCTAGGGACAGGGGGCAAGAGACCCAGTACTTC. It translates to CASSPTRFHPPRDRGQETQYF.

CDR3 protein: CASSADNAGGTDTQYF. The CDR3 bases are TGTGCCAGCAGTGCTGACAATGCGGGGGGCACAGATACGCAGTATTTT. The rearrangement joins TRBV2 to TRBJ2-3; 7 bases are a match to TRBD2. With 4 bases clipped from V and 1 base from J, the junction kept 8 bases outside the gene matches. The germline CDR1 and CDR2 sequences are SNHLY and FYNNEI. This CDR3 contains 16 residues.

The CDR3 loop reads CASRSGTSGGAGYNEQFF. The CDR3 region has the DNA TGTGCCAGCAGGTCCGGGACTAGCGGGGGGGCGGGGTACAATGAGCAGTTCTTC. The chain combines TRBV28 with TRBJ2-1; 16 bases are shared with TRBD2. The V gene end was trimmed by 6 bases and the J gene end by 4 bases; junction bases not matched to a gene: 9. There are 18 residues in the CDR3. From germline, CDR1 is MDHEN and CDR2 SYDVKM.

This chain joins TRBV9 and TRBJ1-6; D gene uncertain. Germline CDR1 and CDR2: SGDLS and YYNGEE. Trimming removed 0 bases from V and 6 bases from J, with 16 bases in between. The CDR3 is made up of 17 amino acids. The CDR3 region is CASSVGWEGSFNSPLHF. The CDR3 DNA follows: TGTGCCAGCAGCGTAGGGTGGGAGGGCAGCTTTAATTCACCCCTCCACTTT.

The chain has TRBV28 and TRBJ2-1, with 7 bases that match TRBD1. This CDR3 has 16 amino acids. Germline values: CDR1 MDHEN, CDR2 SYDVKM. V dropped 2 bases and J dropped 3; count of bases not matched to a gene: 7. In nucleotides, the CDR3 is TGTGCCAGCAGTTTAGATTCAGGGGGTCGCTACAATGAGCAGTTCTTC. Amino acids: CASSLDSGGRYNEQFF.

The J gene is TRBJ1-5, the V gene TRBV30, with 9 bases lining up with TRBD1. This CDR3 has 16 residues. With V trimmed by 6 bases and J by 1 base, 10 bases remained unmatched. CDR1 GTSNPN and CDR2 SVGIG come from the germline V gene (reference sequence). Here the CDR3 DNA reads TGTGCCTGTGGCGGACAGGGGAAGGTCAGCAATCAGCCCCAGCATTTT. Protein sequence: CACGGQGKVSNQPQHF.

This chain links TRBV5-1 with TRBJ2-1; 11 bases fit TRBD2. This CDR3 has 17 amino acids. Germline V lookup: CDR1 SGHRS, CDR2 YFSETQ. V gave up 0 bases and J gave up 10 bases; unmatched junction bases: 12. CDR3 DNA sequence: TGCGCCAGCAGCTTGGTTTCCGTAGCGGGAGGGCCCGAAGAGCAGTTCTTC. It codes for CASSLVSVAGGPEEQFF. Variable domain in full (rest from reference TRBV5-1 and TRBJ2-1): KAGVTQTPRYLIKTRGQQVTLSCSPISGHRSVSWYQQTPGQGLQFLFEYFSETQRNKGNFPGRFSGRQFSNSRSEMNVSTLELGDSALYLCASSLVSVAGGPEEQFFGPGTRLTVL.

The rearrangement uses TRBV28 and TRBJ2-5; the match to TRBD1 covers 8 bases. Germline V gene data show CDR1 as MDHEN and CDR2 as SYDVKM. V trimming: 5 bases; J trimming: 4 bases; junction bases outside the gene matches: 15. The CDR3 loop spans 17 amino acids. This CDR3 reads CASSIKSDRVFLETQYF. CDR3 sequence (DNA): TGTGCCAGCAGTATTAAGTCGGACAGGGTATTTCTAGAGACCCAGTACTTC.

This clone was counted once. The germline gene is not matched at one end of the junction; a read error may be the cause. The chain links TRBV5-4 to TRBJ1-2, with unresolved D. Germline V CDR1 and CDR2: SGHNT, YYREEE (reference sequence). The CDR3 runs to 12 residues. In DNA, the CDR3 is TGTGCCAGCACCTTGGGAGACTATGGCTACACCTTC. This encodes CASTLGDYGYTF.

This clone was found a few times. This rearrangement joins TRBV27 to TRBJ2-6, with D possibly TRBD2 on 5 matching bases. V dropped 7 bases and J dropped 0 bases, with 22 bases sitting between them. The germline CDR1 and CDR2 sequences are MNHEY and SMNVEV (reference sequence). This CDR3 contains 19 residues. The CDR3 loop is CASTDYSTALSSGANVLTF. The CDR3 DNA is TGTGCCAGCACTGACTATTCGACCGCATTAAGCTCTGGGGCCAACGTCCTGACTTTC.

CDR3 protein: CASRGEATEAFF. CDR3 nucleotides: TGTGCCTCCAGAGGTGAGGCCACTGAAGCTTTCTTT. The chain recombines TRBV10-3 with TRBJ1-1; D not resolved. V was trimmed by 11 bases and J by 4 bases, leaving 14 bases between them. This CDR3 has 12 residues. Germline loops: CDR1 ENHRY, CDR2 SYGVKD.

The gene calls are TRBV7-6 and TRBJ2-5, with TRBD2 matching 7 bases. V lost 0 bases and J lost 4; bases outside the gene matches: 5. Germline V gene data show CDR1 as SGHVS and CDR2 as FNYEAQ. This CDR3 is built from 15 residues. The CDR3 protein is CASSLAQASGETQYF. DNA of the CDR3: TGTGCCAGCAGCTTAGCACAAGCTAGCGGAGAGACCCAGTACTTC.

Here the CDR3 DNA reads TGTGCCAGCAGCTTAATGGGGGCTAATTCACCCCTCCACTTT. Its translation: CASSLMGANSPLHF. The chain employs TRBV11-2 and TRBJ1-6; a weak D match, TRBD1 (6 bases). With 2 bases removed from V and 6 bases from J, the gap between germline ends came to 8 bases. From germline, CDR1 is SGHAT and CDR2 FQNNGV. The CDR3 is 14 amino acids.

V is TRBV14 and J is TRBJ2-1; D remains ambiguous. Trimming took 4 bases from V and 9 from J, leaving 13 bases between them. Germline CDR1 is SGHDN and CDR2 is FVKESK. The length of the CDR3 is 13 residues. DNA for the CDR3: TGTGCCAGCAGCCTTTCATGGACGAGTGAGCAGTTCTTC. Residues: CASSLSWTSEQFF.

A few counts support this clone. The chain has TRBV10-1 and TRBJ2-6; D not certain. This CDR3 is 17 amino acids long. V lost 5 bases, J lost 5 bases, and 19 bases lay in between. CDR1 and CDR2 from the germline V gene are WNHNN and SYGVQD (reference sequence). The CDR3 DNA follows: TGCGCCAGCAGTACTTCACCCGCACAAAGTCGGGCCAACGTCCTGACTTTC. Its translation is CASSTSPAQSRANVLTF.

This clone showed up just a few times. This chain links TRBV30 with TRBJ1-2, with D possibly being TRBD1 (5 bases). V shed 0 bases and J shed 4 bases, with 9 bases lying between them. Germline V gene sequence: CDR1 GTSNPN, CDR2 SVGIG (reference sequence). The CDR3 is 13 amino acids. CDR3 sequence (DNA): TGTGCCTGGAGTGTAGAGGGGATCTATGGCTACACCTTC. It encodes CAWSVEGIYGYTF.

This clone was counted only a few times. The V call is TRBV10-3, the J call TRBJ2-7; tentative D call: TRBD1 (6 bases). The CDR3 consists of 14 residues. V lost 6 bases to trimming and J lost 4 bases, with 16 bases between them. CDR1 is ENHRY, CDR2 SYGVKD, per germline. CDR3 amino acids: CAIRPGTPSYEQYF. The CDR3 DNA reads TGTGCCATCAGGCCCGGGACACCCTCTTACGAGCAGTACTTC.

V and J are TRBV6-1 and TRBJ1-3; D is uncertain. This CDR3 is 12 amino acids long. Germline V gene lookup returns CDR1 MNHNS and CDR2 SASEGT. V lost 10 bases and J lost 0, with 7 bases in between. The DNA of the CDR3 is TGTGCCATCATAAGCTCTGGAAACACCATATATTTT. This codes for CAIISSGNTIYF.

The chain combines TRBV5-1 with TRBJ2-3; 9 bases fit TRBD2. V gave up 5 bases and J gave up 2 bases; unmatched junction bases: 12. CDR1 SGHRS and CDR2 YFSETQ come from the germline V gene. CDR3 size: 17 residues. The CDR3 region is CASSSGWASGATDTQYF. The CDR3 DNA is TGCGCCAGCAGTTCCGGATGGGCTAGCGGGGCCACAGATACGCAGTATTTT.

J is TRBJ2-7 and V is TRBV23-1, with 9 bases identical to TRBD1. TRBV23-1 is given ORF status, its function remaining uncertain. Trimming cost V 4 bases and J 2 bases; bases outside gene matches: 6. The CDR3 runs 15 residues. The CDR3 nucleotides are TGCGCCAGCAGTCCCCCCGGGGACAGGGCCTACGAGCAGTACTTC. It translates to CASSPPGDRAYEQYF.

Only one count was recorded for this clone. CDR3 residues: CASSPGLAVRADTQYF. The CDR3 DNA reads TGCGCCAGCAGCCCCGGACTAGCGGTACGCGCAGATACGCAGTATTTT. The chain combines TRBV4-3 with TRBJ2-3; TRBD2 agrees at 10 bases. After removal of 4 bases from V and 4 bases from J, the junction contained 8 bases not matched to a gene. Germline CDR1 is LGHNA and CDR2 is YSLEER. This CDR3 has 16 residues.